A single sample gave rise to the 27 T cell receptor beta chains below, sequenced in a study of tissue T cells after allogeneic stem cell transplantation. The repertoire was sequenced with immunoSEQ multiplex PCR; TCRdb's copy has only in-frame clones and lacks some. Altogether several thousand clones are present, around 52% being singletons, with the ten largest covering approximately 9%. Time point given: mouse harvest day 7 after allogeneic transplant. The graft held 10^6 splenic CD5+ T cells and 10^7 T-cell-depleted bone marrow cells. Source material: gut tissue. All receptors come from a female BALB/c mouse given C57BL/6 T cells with graft-versus-host disease after an allogeneic hematopoietic cell transplant.

In the case of this clone: Gene names are the mouse ones. The CDR3 end lies 1 residue beyond the end of the read and is filled in from the germline J gene. V and J are TRBV4 and TRBJ1-4; D gene unclear. Germline V gene sequence: CDR1 LGHDT, CDR2 YNNKQL (reference sequence). Trimming shortened V by 4 bases and J by 0 bases, and 6 bases separated the two germline ends. The CDR3 runs to 14 residues. CDR3 loop: CASSSTISNERLFF. The DNA read from the CDR3 is TGTGCCAGCAGCTCGACAATTTCCAACGAAAGATTATTT. Full variable domain (outside the CDR3, taken from reference TRBV4 and TRBJ1-4): ETAVFQTPNYHVTQVGNEVSFNCKQTLGHDTMYWYKQDSKKLLKIMFSYNNKQLIVNETVPRRFSPQSSDKAHLNLRIKSVEPEDSAVYLCASSSTISNERLFFGHGTKLSVL.

Regarding this clone: Each gene name is a mouse one. The read terminates 1 residue before the CDR3 end, so the remaining end is supplied by the germline J gene. The rearrangement links TRBV26 to TRBJ1-6, with D hard to call. TRBJ1-6 falls under the ORF class, with uncertain function. The CDR3 consists of 14 residues. Per the germline V gene, CDR1 is KGHPV and CDR2 is FQNQEV (reference sequence). The ends were cut back, 2 bases at V and 0 bases at J, with 2 bases in the middle. The CDR3 is CASSLGSYNSPLYF. The sequenced part of the CDR3 DNA is TGTGCCAGCAGTCTGGGTTCCTATAATTCGCCCCTCTAC.

As concerns this clone: Germline and genes here are mouse. Read data end 1 residue before the CDR3 end; the end is taken from the germline J gene. V and J are TRBV26 and TRBJ1-3, with 9 bases aligning to TRBD1. Per the germline V gene, CDR1 is KGHPV and CDR2 is FQNQEV (reference sequence). After removal of 4 bases from V and 3 bases from J, the junction contained 1 base not matched to a gene. The CDR3 spans 14 residues. The sequenced part of the CDR3 DNA is TGTGCCAGCAGTCGGGACAGGGATGGAAATACGCTCTAT. It specifies CASSRDRDGNTLY. Given in full, the CDR3 is CASSRDRDGNTLYF.

This clone showed up just once. Gene names refer to mouse genes. The CDR3 extends 1 residue past the end of the read, so its final part is completed from the germline J gene. The J gene is TRBJ2-1, the V gene TRBV3, with TRBD2 identical over 10 bases. J gave up 8 bases and V 0 bases, and 1 base lay outside the gene matches. The CDR3 runs to 14 residues. Germline-derived CDR1 and CDR2 are SNHLY and FYNGKV (reference sequence). The CDR3 reads CASSLADWGTEQFF. The sequenced CDR3 bases are TGTGCCAGCAGCTTAGCGGACTGGGGGACTGAGCAGTTC.

A word on this clone: Gene and germline names: mouse. The sample has other DNA sequences that encode this CDR3 too. The CDR3: CTCSARDRGATQYF. Incomplete CDR3 DNA: TGCACCTGCAGTGCGCGGGACAGGGGAGCCACCCAGTAC. This rearrangement joins TRBV1 to TRBJ2-5; 10 bases are a match to TRBD1. From the germline J gene comes the end of the CDR3, since the read stops 1 residue before it. This CDR3 comprises 14 residues. With 3 bases clipped from V and 8 bases from J, the junction kept 5 bases outside the gene matches. CDR1 is NSQYPW, CDR2 LRSPGD, per germline (reference sequence).

Worth noting for this clone: Germline and genes: mouse. The read terminates 1 residue before the CDR3 end, so the remaining end is supplied by the germline J gene. J is TRBJ2-4 and V is TRBV20; TRBD2 agrees at 11 bases. CDR3 length: 13 residues. Germline V gene data show CDR1 as GFQATS and CDR2 as STVNSAI. J gave up 8 bases and V 6 bases, and 7 bases lay outside the gene matches. CDR3 sequence reads: CGATDWGGSTLYF. CDR3 bases read: TGTGGTGCAACCGACTGGGGGGGAAGCACCTTGTAC.

Notes on this clone: The listed genes are named as in mouse. Read coverage stops 1 residue before the CDR3 terminus; the germline J gene supplies the remainder. The V call is TRBV4, the J call TRBJ2-4; D gene ambiguous. This CDR3 spans 13 amino acids. The V gene's germline CDR1 is LGHDT and CDR2 YNNKQL (reference sequence). The V gene lost 5 bases and the J gene lost 0 bases, with 6 bases spanning the gap. Here the CDR3 reads CASSPRSQNTLYF. CDR3 DNA (partial): TGTGCCAGCAGCCCGAGGAGTCAAAACACCTTGTAC.

Regarding this clone: Genes and germline are mouse. Read data end 1 residue before the CDR3 end; the end is taken from the germline J gene. This rearrangement joins TRBV23 to TRBJ2-4; the table assigns TRBD2, which was not confirmed against the DNA. This CDR3 is built from 15 residues. The germline V gene encodes CDR1 KGHTA and CDR2 FQNQQP. The CDR3 here is CSSSQNWGSQNTLYF. Partial CDR3 DNA: TGCTCCAGCAGTCAAAACTGGGGAAGTCAAAACACCTTGTAC.

Concerning this clone itself: The genes are named according to mouse. The read terminates 1 residue ahead of where the CDR3 ends, so the germline J gene completes it. The identical CDR3 is also encoded by other nucleotide sequences in the sample. V is TRBV3 and J is TRBJ2-1; 8 positions match TRBD2. J lost 7 bases, V lost 0 bases, and 5 bases had no gene match. CDR3 length: 15 amino acids. Germline V gives CDR1 SNHLY, CDR2 FYNGKV (reference sequence). The covered CDR3 bases are TGTGCCAGCAGCTTAGCGCGGGGGGGGCGGGCTGAGCAGTTC. Encoded protein: CASSLARGGRAEQF. The whole CDR3 is CASSLARGGRAEQFF.

A note on this clone: Gene names are mouse gene names. The CDR3 is cut off 1 residue early in the read; its end comes from the germline J gene. V gene TRBV3 combines with J gene TRBJ1-4; tentatively, D is TRBD1 (6 bases). The CDR3 covers 11 residues. V was pared by 1 base and J by 14 bases, with 8 bases between. Germline V gene lookup returns CDR1 SNHLY and CDR2 FYNGKV (reference sequence). Incomplete CDR3 DNA: TGTGCCAGCAGCTTAGACAGGGTTTTATTT. Its protein is CASSLDRVLF. In full, the CDR3 is CASSLDRVLFF.

To note about this clone: The gene names given are mouse names. Read coverage stops 1 residue before the CDR3 terminus; the germline J gene supplies the remainder. The V gene is TRBV26, the J gene TRBJ1-1; D is uncertain. Germline lookup yields CDR1 KGHPV and CDR2 FQNQEV (reference sequence). V was shortened by 5 bases and J by 0 bases, with 1 base between the two germline ends. CDR3 length equals 11 residues. This chain's CDR3 is CASSANTEVFF. The CDR3 DNA, read in part, is TGTGCCAGCAGTGCAAACACAGAAGTCTTC. Combining the CDR3 with reference TRBV26 and TRBJ1-1 gives the whole variable domain NSKVIQTPRYLVKGQGQKAKMRCIPEKGHPVVFWYQQNKNNEFKFLINFQNQEVLQQIDMTEKRFSAECPSNSPCSLEIQSSEAGDSALYLCASSANTEVFFGKGTRLTVV.

Worth noting for this clone: The genes are named according to mouse. The sequenced fragment ends 1 residue before the CDR3 boundary, so the rest is inferred from the germline J gene. The rearrangement links TRBV12-1 to TRBJ2-4; 8 nucleotides align to TRBD2. Germline values: CDR1 SGHSN, CDR2 HYEKVE. This CDR3 has 16 amino acids. V gave up 0 bases and J gave up 0 bases; unmatched junction bases: 4. CDR3: CASSLGGGRSQNTLYF. The part of the CDR3 DNA that was read is TGTGCCAGCTCTCTCGGGGGGGGCCGTAGTCAAAACACCTTGTAC. The full variable domain, completed using reference TRBV12-1 and TRBJ2-4, is DSGVVQSPRHIIKEKGGRSVLTCIPISGHSNVVWYQQTLGKELKFLIQHYEKVERDKGFLPSRFSVQQFDDYHSEMNMSALELEDSAMYFCASSLGGGRSQNTLYFGAGTRLSVL.

A remark on this clone: Gene names are mouse gene names. Read data end 1 residue before the CDR3 end; the end is taken from the germline J gene. The chain is built from TRBV26 and TRBJ1-1; D is unresolved. This CDR3 spans 13 amino acids. Trimming removed 4 bases from V and 1 base from J, with 7 bases in between. Germline V gives CDR1 KGHPV, CDR2 FQNQEV (reference sequence). The CDR3 spells CASSQTKNTEVFF. The sequenced CDR3 bases are TGTGCCAGCAGTCAGACAAAAAACACAGAAGTCTTC.

In regard to this clone: Gene names follow the mouse nomenclature. The CDR3 is cut off 1 residue early in the read; its end comes from the germline J gene. The chain employs TRBV13-3 and TRBJ2-5, with 11 bases that match TRBD1. The CDR3 has 14 amino acids. The J segment lost 3 bases and the V segment lost 5 bases, leaving 2 bases of the junction unmatched. Germline CDR1 NNHDY, CDR2 SYVADS. Incomplete CDR3 DNA: TGTGCCAGCAGCCGGGACAGGGGGCAAGACACCCAGTAC. It translates to CASSRDRGQDTQY. The whole CDR3 protein reads CASSRDRGQDTQYF. Variable domain in full (rest from reference TRBV13-3 and TRBJ2-5): EAAVTQSPRSKVAVTGGKVTLSCHQTNNHDYMYWYRQDTGHGLRLIHYSYVADSTEKGDIPDGYKASRPSQENFSLILELASLSQTAVYFCASSRDRGQDTQYFGPGTRLLVL.

A remark on this clone: Gene names refer to mouse genes. The CDR3 is cut off 1 residue early in the read; its end comes from the germline J gene. The chain combines TRBV24 with TRBJ1-4; weak D call: TRBD1 (5 bases). The CDR3 loop spans 15 amino acids. Germline values: CDR1 KGHTA, CDR2 FRNEEI. V was shortened by 4 bases and J by 1 base, with 10 bases between the two germline ends. The CDR3 bases that were read are TGTGCCAGCAGTCGGACAAACCCTTCCAACGAAAGATTATTT. This gives the protein CASSRTNPSNERLF. The complete CDR3 sequence is CASSRTNPSNERLFF.

In regard to this clone: The genes are named according to mouse. The read falls 1 residue short of the CDR3 end, and the missing part is taken from the germline J gene. The rearrangement joins TRBV3 to TRBJ2-2, with a tentative D call TRBD1 (5 bases). The CDR3 has 15 amino acids. Germline CDR1 and CDR2: SNHLY and FYNGKV (reference sequence). The V end was cut by 2 bases, the J end by 4 bases, with 11 bases between. The CDR3 region is CASSLRQGGTGQLYF. The CDR3 bases that were read are TGTGCCAGCAGCTTACGGCAGGGCGGCACCGGGCAGCTCTAC.

This clone appeared once. Genes and germline are mouse. The CDR3 end falls 1 residue outside the read, so it is completed with the germline J gene. The rearrangement uses TRBV4 and TRBJ2-2; possibly TRBD1 for D (5 bases). Germline values: CDR1 LGHDT, CDR2 YNNKQL (reference sequence). Trimming removed 3 bases from V and 2 bases from J, with 7 bases in between. This CDR3 has 14 amino acids. CDR3 bases read: TGTGCCAGCAGCTACAGGGAGAACACCGGGCAGCTCTAC. Residues: CASSYRENTGQLY. The full CDR3 protein is CASSYRENTGQLYF.

This clone was seen only a few times. Any gene name here is a mouse gene name. The CDR3 extends 1 residue past the end of the read, so its final part is completed from the germline J gene. V usage is TRBV26 and J usage is TRBJ1-2; D gene uncertain. Germline V gene sequence: CDR1 KGHPV, CDR2 FQNQEV (reference sequence). V was trimmed by 2 bases and J by 0 bases, leaving 7 bases between them. This CDR3 is 14 amino acids long. The CDR3 loop is CASSLEGSNSDYTF. The part of the CDR3 DNA that was read is TGTGCCAGCAGTCTGGAGGGATCAAACTCCGACTACACC. The variable domain in full, completed from reference TRBV26 and TRBJ1-2, reads NSKVIQTPRYLVKGQGQKAKMRCIPEKGHPVVFWYQQNKNNEFKFLINFQNQEVLQQIDMTEKRFSAECPSNSPCSLEIQSSEAGDSALYLCASSLEGSNSDYTFGSGTRLLVI.

Points on this clone: Gene and germline names: mouse. The read ends 1 residue shy of where the CDR3 ends; the end is completed using the germline J gene. The chain uses TRBV26 and TRBJ1-4, with D perhaps matching TRBD1 (5 bases). This CDR3 is built from 14 residues. V was trimmed by 2 bases and J by 2 bases, leaving 6 bases between them. The germline V gene has CDR1 KGHPV and CDR2 FQNQEV (reference sequence). The CDR3 here is CASSLTGSNERLFF. The covered CDR3 bases are TGTGCCAGCAGTCTGACAGGATCCAACGAAAGATTATTT.

Turning to this clone: Mouse gene names apply. The CDR3 end lies 1 residue beyond the end of the read and is filled in from the germline J gene. V usage is TRBV12-2 and J usage is TRBJ2-4, with D unresolved. Trimming shortened V by 4 bases and J by 0 bases, and 10 bases separated the two germline ends. The CDR3 contains 14 residues. Germline V CDR1 and CDR2: SGHLS, HYDKME. CDR3 DNA (partial): TGTGCCAGCTCCCTTGACGGGAGTCAAAACACCTTGTAC. Its protein product is CASSLDGSQNTLY. The full CDR3 reads CASSLDGSQNTLYF.

In regard to this clone: Gene labels here are mouse ones. The read ends 1 residue before the CDR3 terminus; that terminus is restored from the germline J gene. The chain recombines TRBV20 with TRBJ1-3; D is uncertain. Trimming left V 4 bases short and J 3 bases short, with 4 bases between. The CDR3 has 11 amino acids. Germline V gene sequence: CDR1 GFQATS, CDR2 STVNSAI. The part of the CDR3 DNA that was read is TGTGGTGCTATCTTTGGAAATACGCTCTAT. Amino acids: CGAIFGNTLY. The CDR3 in full is CGAIFGNTLYF. The full variable domain, in which reference TRBV20 and TRBJ1-3 provide the parts outside the CDR3, is GALVYQYPRRTICKSGTSMRMECQAVGFQATSVAWYRQSPQKTFELIALSTVNSAIKYEQNFTQEKFPISHPNLSFSSMTVLNAYLEDRGLYLCGAIFGNTLYFGEGSRLIVV.

This clone was recorded a few times. The germline and genes are mouse ones. The CDR3 extends 1 residue past the end of the read, so its final part is completed from the germline J gene. V gene TRBV12-1 combines with J gene TRBJ2-7; 7 bases fit TRBD1. This CDR3 has 14 amino acids. From germline, CDR1 is SGHSN and CDR2 HYEKVE. Trimming cost V 2 bases and J 3 bases; bases outside gene matches: 6. CDR3 DNA (partial): TGTGCCAGCTCTCCCCACAGGGGAAACTATGAACAGTAC. It yields the protein CASSPHRGNYEQY. The complete CDR3 protein is CASSPHRGNYEQYF.

In the case of this clone: Genes and germline are mouse. The read gets to within 1 residue of the CDR3 end, and the germline J gene fills in the rest. The gene calls are TRBV26 and TRBJ2-2; 8 bases map to TRBD2. CDR1 is KGHPV, CDR2 FQNQEV, per germline (reference sequence). CDR3 length equals 17 residues. J lost 4 bases, V lost 0 bases, and 7 bases had no gene match. This chain's CDR3 is CASSLSRGGAGTGQLYF. The sequenced CDR3 bases are TGTGCCAGCAGTCTGTCGAGGGGGGGCGCGGGCACCGGGCAGCTCTAC.

Concerning this clone: Gene names are mouse gene names. Read coverage stops 1 residue before the CDR3 terminus; the germline J gene supplies the remainder. The rearrangement joins TRBV12-2 to TRBJ1-1, with 8 nucleotides matching TRBD1. Germline V gene data show CDR1 as SGHLS and CDR2 as HYDKME. This CDR3 has 13 residues. The V and J ends lost 0 bases and 4 bases, in that order; junction bases with no gene match: 0. Partial CDR3 DNA: TGTGCCAGCTCTCTCGACAGGGGCACAGAAGTCTTC. Amino acids: CASSLDRGTEVF. The entire CDR3 sequence reads CASSLDRGTEVFF.

Of note for this clone: Gene names denote mouse genes. The read is 1 residue too short to cover the CDR3 end, so that end is filled in from the germline J gene. This chain uses TRBV17 with TRBJ2-5, with a tentative D call TRBD2 (6 bases). CDR3 length: 15 residues. The germline gives CDR1 MNHDT, CDR2 YYDKIL. The V and J ends lost 5 bases and 6 bases respectively, with 18 bases between them. Here the CDR3 reads CASSEPSGGWDTQYF. CDR3 bases read: TGTGCTAGCAGTGAGCCCTCGGGGGGATGGGACACCCAGTAC.

About this clone itself: Being one base from a much bigger clone, this may be a read error. These gene names are mouse names. The sequenced fragment ends 1 residue before the CDR3 boundary, so the rest is inferred from the germline J gene. The chain recombines TRBV16 with TRBJ2-7, with TRBD2 identical over 11 bases. J lost 4 bases, V lost 1 base, and 3 bases had no gene match. This CDR3 contains 15 residues. CDR1 and CDR2 from the germline V gene are SGHSA and FRNQAP. The CDR3 sequence is CASSLAGTGGYEQYF. CDR3 DNA, as far as it was read: TGTGCAAGCAGCTTAGCCGGGACTGGGGGATATGAACAGTAC.

The table lists this clone with a count of one. The listed genes are named as in mouse. The CDR3 extends 1 residue past the end of the read, so its final part is completed from the germline J gene. The gene calls are TRBV12-1 and TRBJ1-4, with D maybe TRBD1 (6 bases). V lost 0 bases and J 3 bases, leaving 10 bases between the germline ends. There are 15 residues in the CDR3. The germline gives CDR1 SGHSN, CDR2 HYEKVE. The sequenced part of the CDR3 DNA is TGTGCCAGCTCTCTCCAGGGGAGGGCCAACGAAAGATTATTT. This sequence encodes CASSLQGRANERLF. From start to end, the CDR3 is CASSLQGRANERLFF.